The TCR beta chain under discussion was sequenced for a study of OX40 agonist ivuxolimab in advanced cancers. Study summary: Partial responses occurred in Three dose-escalation patients, one with hepatocellular carcinoma and two with cutaneous melanoma. Broader study findings: Undetermined was the antigen specificity of the expanded peripheral T cells. Doses of 0.1 to 3.0 mg/kg were accompanied by clonal expansion of CD4+ and CD8+ blood T cells by week 6.

Points on this clone: Its target is not known.

Sequencing used immunoSEQ multiplex PCR; TCRdb keeps in-frame clones, though not all of them. The sample lists approximately 48,000 clones; around 73% were seen once. CDR1 is LGHNA, CDR2 YNFKEQ, per germline. The CDR3 has 16 residues. Trimming took 3 bases from V and 2 from J; bases not matched to a gene: 4. This chain connects TRBV4-2 to TRBJ2-1; 10 bases fit TRBD2. The sequence came from an adult with an advanced solid tumor such as melanoma, head and neck, liver or kidney cancer. Here the sequenced sample was CD4+ or CD8+ T cells sorted from blood, taken in a trial of the OX40 agonist ivuxolimab. As DNA, the CDR3 is TGTGCCAGCAGCCAGCCAACTAGCGGGGCCTACAATGAGCAGTTCTTC. Translated, it gives CASSQPTSGAYNEQFF.